The next 24 T cell receptor beta chains were all read from a single sample in a study of blood T cell repertoires in COVID-19. Here immunoSEQ multiplex PCR was the method, and the copy in TCRdb shows in-frame clones only, minus some. The data show 130,000 to 150,000 clones, more than 80% seen once. Sequencing was performed on peripheral blood. The receptors shown here come from a woman aged 80 or over in a cohort sampled during active or convalescent COVID-19.

The chain recombines TRBV7-9 with TRBJ2-5; 7 nucleotides line up with TRBD1. The CDR3 extends over 17 amino acids. V gave up 4 bases and J gave up 4 bases; unmatched junction bases: 15. The germline CDR1 and CDR2 sequences are SEHNR and FQNEAQ (reference sequence). Here the CDR3 DNA reads TGTGCCAGCAGCTCACTATATCGGACAGGTGGGCGAGAGACCCAGTACTTC. Protein product: CASSSLYRTGGRETQYF.

The rearrangement links TRBV15 to TRBJ1-3; D is unresolved. Germline CDR1 and CDR2: LNHNV and YYDKDF (reference sequence). CDR3 length: 15 residues. V was cut by 1 base and J by 2 bases, with 9 bases left in between. The CDR3 protein is CATSRVGSAGNTIYF. The CDR3 DNA follows: TGTGCCACCAGCAGAGTGGGGAGTGCTGGAAACACCATATATTTT.

This chain links TRBV18 with TRBJ2-4; tentatively, D is TRBD2 (5 bases). V was trimmed by 0 bases and J by 1 base, leaving 7 bases between them. The CDR3 contains 15 residues. CDR1 is KGHSH and CDR2 is LQKENI in the germline V gene. This CDR3 reads CASSPPEGAKNIQYF. The DNA of the CDR3 is TGTGCCAGCTCACCACCTGAGGGTGCCAAAAACATTCAGTACTTC.

The chain uses TRBV7-8 and TRBJ2-3, with D maybe TRBD2 (6 bases). Germline loops: CDR1 SGHVS, CDR2 FQNEAQ. This CDR3 comprises 15 residues. The V end was cut by 3 bases, the J end by 1 base, with 11 bases between. The CDR3 DNA sequence: TGTGCCAGCAGCTTTCGGCGGGGCCGCACAGATACGCAGTATTTT. Translation gives CASSFRRGRTDTQYF.

The chain couples TRBV7-2 to TRBJ2-3; TRBD2 is a possible D gene (6 bases). The CDR3 covers 19 residues. V shed 3 bases and J shed 4 bases, with 26 bases lying between them. Per germline, CDR1 SGHTA and CDR2 FQGNSA. In DNA, the CDR3 is TGTGCCAGCAGCTTCCGCCCTGGCGGGCGGAGGGCCCCCGCAGATACGCAGTATTTT. Translation gives CASSFRPGGRRAPADTQYF.

The chain carries TRBV4-2 and TRBJ1-4; D gene uncertain. Trimming removed 0 bases from V and 10 bases from J, with 15 bases in between. CDR1 LGHNA and CDR2 YNFKEQ come from the germline V gene. The CDR3 totals 15 residues. Written as DNA, the CDR3 is TGTGCCAGCAGCCAAGATGATGTACTTGGAGGAAAACTGTTTTTT. Translating gives CASSQDDVLGGKLFF.

J is TRBJ2-7 and V is TRBV10-3; 9 positions match TRBD2. The CDR3 consists of 14 residues. The V gene end was trimmed by 9 bases and the J gene end by 5 bases; junction bases not matched to a gene: 11. Per the germline V gene, CDR1 is ENHRY and CDR2 is SYGVKD. The CDR3 nucleotides read TGTGCCATAAAAACGCTAGCGGGGCTTGACGAGCAGTACTTC. It specifies CAIKTLAGLDEQYF.

This sequence joins TRBV11-2 and TRBJ2-2; no clear D. CDR3 size: 16 residues. Between the trimmed V and J ends, which lost 1 base and 1 base, there was a span of 10 bases. CDR1 SGHAT and CDR2 FQNNGV come from the germline V gene. The CDR3 bases are TGTGCCAGCAGCTTAGTTGGCCAGAAGAACACCGGGGAGCTGTTTTTT. Its protein is CASSLVGQKNTGELFF.

The table lists this clone with a few counts. This sequence joins TRBV18 and TRBJ2-7; 9 bases are shared with TRBD1. The CDR3 spans 16 residues. Trimming at V came to 2 bases and at J to 0 bases, leaving 5 bases not matched to a gene. Per the germline V gene, CDR1 is KGHSH and CDR2 is LQKENI. The DNA for the CDR3 is TGTGCCAGCTCACCAATCGGGACAGGGAGCTCCTACGAGCAGTACTTC. Translated: CASSPIGTGSSYEQYF.

This clone was found once. The chain employs TRBV30 and TRBJ1-1; D unclear. Trimming took 2 bases from V and 4 from J, leaving 17 bases between them. Germline V gene sequence: CDR1 GTSNPN, CDR2 SVGIG (reference sequence). This CDR3 comprises 15 residues. The DNA of the CDR3 is TGTGCCTGGAGTCCTACGGGTGGGTTTGGCACTGAAGCTTTCTTT. Translation: CAWSPTGGFGTEAFF.

The rearrangement uses TRBV9 and TRBJ2-6; D gene unclear. Germline loops: CDR1 SGDLS, CDR2 YYNGEE. V lost 3 bases to trimming and J lost 2 bases, with 6 bases between them. CDR3 length equals 14 residues. In DNA form, the CDR3 reads TGTGCCAGCAGCGCGCAGACTGGGGCCAACGTCCTGACTTTC. Protein: CASSAQTGANVLTF.

The chain recombines TRBV7-9 with TRBJ2-1, with D possibly being TRBD2 (6 bases). Germline CDR1 is SEHNR and CDR2 is FQNEAQ (reference sequence). The CDR3 spans 12 residues. V was cut by 2 bases and J by 9 bases, with 8 bases left in between. The CDR3 loop is CASSLMGGEQFF. CDR3 nucleotides: TGTGCCAGCAGCTTAATGGGGGGTGAGCAGTTCTTC. Together with reference TRBV7-9 and TRBJ2-1, the CDR3 gives the full variable domain: DTGVSQNPRHKITKRGQNVTFRCDPISEHNRLYWYRQTLGQGPEFLTYFQNEAQLEKSRLLSDRFSAERPKGSFSTLEIQRTEQGDSAMYLCASSLMGGEQFFGPGTRLTVL.

This clone was observed once. J is TRBJ2-4 and V is TRBV7-3, with D tentatively TRBD1 (5 bases). Germline values: CDR1 SGHTA, CDR2 FQGTGA. The CDR3 loop spans 15 amino acids. Between the trimmed V and J ends, which lost 5 bases and 2 bases, there was a span of 13 bases. CDR3 loop: CASSPGPRTKNIQYF. The CDR3 nucleotides read TGTGCCAGCAGCCCAGGGCCCCGAACCAAAAACATTCAGTACTTC.

In this sample, this clone turned up a few times. The rearrangement joins TRBV28 to TRBJ2-1, with 8 nucleotides matching TRBD2. Germline V gene data show CDR1 as MDHEN and CDR2 as SYDVKM. The trim removed 5 bases at V and 4 bases at J, leaving 7 bases unmatched. The CDR3 runs 15 residues. The CDR3 reads CASSISGGSYNEQFF. The CDR3 nucleotides are TGTGCCAGCAGTATAAGCGGGGGTAGTTACAATGAGCAGTTCTTC.

This rearrangement joins TRBV4-1 to TRBJ2-3, with D possibly being TRBD1 (6 bases). The CDR3 covers 16 residues. Germline CDR1 and CDR2: MGHRA and YSYEKL. Trimming took off 4 bases at V and 4 bases at J, with 18 bases between the two ends. Written as DNA, the CDR3 is TGCGCCAGCAGCCTAGGGGGAGTTACAGGGCCAGATACGCAGTATTTT. Residues: CASSLGGVTGPDTQYF.

The rearrangement links TRBV6-1 to TRBJ1-6; D may be TRBD1 (5 bases). Germline V gene data show CDR1 as MNHNS and CDR2 as SASEGT. The V end was cut by 2 bases, the J end by 8 bases, with 10 bases between. The CDR3 contains 14 residues. The CDR3 region is CASSEPTVYSPLHF. The CDR3 nucleotides are TGTGCCAGCAGTGAACCGACAGTCTATTCACCCCTCCACTTT.

The chain joins TRBV28 to TRBJ2-3; TRBD1 matches 7 bases. The CDR3 sequence is 14 residues long. V was pared by 5 bases and J by 6 bases, with 8 bases of the junction left unmatched. Germline V lookup: CDR1 MDHEN, CDR2 SYDVKM. As DNA, the CDR3 is TGTGCCAGCAGTAGCCAGGGGGTGCAGGATACGCAGTATTTT. Translation gives CASSSQGVQDTQYF. The complete variable domain, with remaining parts taken from reference TRBV28 and TRBJ2-3, reads DVKVTQSSRYLVKRTGEKVFLECVQDMDHENMFWYRQDPGLGLRLIYFSYDVKMKEKGDIPEGYSVSREKKERFSLILESASTNQTSMYLCASSSQGVQDTQYFGPGTRLTVL.

The chain combines TRBV7-8 with TRBJ2-5; 7 nucleotides match TRBD1. The CDR3 is 17 residues long. With 5 bases clipped from V and 4 bases from J, the junction kept 16 bases outside the gene matches. The germline V gene encodes CDR1 SGHVS and CDR2 FQNEAQ. The CDR3 DNA follows: TGTGCCAGCAGCGAGGAGACAGGGACGATAGCTTCAGAGACCCAGTACTTC. This codes for CASSEETGTIASETQYF.

This clone came up once. The chain couples TRBV28 to TRBJ2-2; the D gene is possibly TRBD1 (6 bases). The V end lost 5 bases, the J end lost 1 base, and 14 bases lay between the germline ends. Germline CDR1 and CDR2: MDHEN and SYDVKM. CDR3 length: 16 amino acids. Here the CDR3 DNA reads TGTGCCAGCAGTAAAGGACAGTGGAAGAACACCGGGGAGCTGTTTTTT. As protein: CASSKGQWKNTGELFF.

This CDR3 reads CASSPVPVSGETQYF. The CDR3 nucleotides are TGTGCCAGCTCACCAGTTCCGGTATCCGGGGAGACCCAGTACTTC. The chain couples TRBV18 to TRBJ2-5; D unclear. Germline assignment: CDR1 KGHSH and CDR2 LQKENI. This CDR3 has 15 amino acids. The ends were cut back, 2 bases at V and 5 bases at J, with 15 bases in the middle.

The V gene is TRBV10-3, the J gene TRBJ1-2, with 9 positions matching TRBD1. V shed 2 bases, J shed 5 bases, and the junction held 6 bases outside the gene matches. The germline V gene encodes CDR1 ENHRY and CDR2 SYGVKD. This CDR3 contains 15 residues. The CDR3 here is CAISEGAGTGYGYTF. Here the CDR3 DNA reads TGTGCCATCAGTGAGGGGGCAGGGACAGGGTATGGCTACACCTTC.

This clone was detected only once. This chain connects TRBV28 to TRBJ1-4; D is uncertain. Trimming removed 6 bases at V and 11 bases at J, with 10 bases between. Germline CDR1 and CDR2: MDHEN and SYDVKM. The CDR3 runs 11 residues. This CDR3 is CASRTIEKLFF. CDR3 nucleotide sequence: TGTGCCAGCAGGACTATTGAGAAACTGTTTTTT.

This sequence joins TRBV19 and TRBJ1-5; D is perhaps TRBD1 (5 bases). CDR3 size: 16 residues. The ends were cut back, 1 base at V and 3 bases at J, with 13 bases in the middle. Germline V gene data show CDR1 as LNHDA and CDR2 as SQIVND (reference sequence). This CDR3 reads CASSIGVGLNNQPQHF. For the CDR3, the DNA is TGTGCCAGTAGTATAGGGGTGGGGCTCAACAATCAGCCCCAGCATTTT.

The chain combines TRBV4-2 with TRBJ2-1, with unresolved D. The V end lost 0 bases, the J end lost 5 bases, and 11 bases lay between the germline ends. The germline V gene has CDR1 LGHNA and CDR2 YNFKEQ. This CDR3 has 15 residues. CDR3 in amino acids: CASSQDGQVNNEQFF. The CDR3 coding sequence is TGTGCCAGCAGCCAAGATGGGCAGGTTAACAATGAGCAGTTCTTC.